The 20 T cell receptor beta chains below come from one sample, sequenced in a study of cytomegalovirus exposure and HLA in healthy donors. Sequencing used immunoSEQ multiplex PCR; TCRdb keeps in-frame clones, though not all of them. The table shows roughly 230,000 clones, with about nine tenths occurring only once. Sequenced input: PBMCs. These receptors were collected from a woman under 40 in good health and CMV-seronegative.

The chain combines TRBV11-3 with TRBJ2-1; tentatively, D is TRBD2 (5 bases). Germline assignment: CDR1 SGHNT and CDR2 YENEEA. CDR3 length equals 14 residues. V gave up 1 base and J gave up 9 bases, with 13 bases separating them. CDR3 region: CASSLAPREGEQFF. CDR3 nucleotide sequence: TGTGCCAGCAGCTTAGCCCCAAGAGAGGGTGAGCAGTTCTTC.

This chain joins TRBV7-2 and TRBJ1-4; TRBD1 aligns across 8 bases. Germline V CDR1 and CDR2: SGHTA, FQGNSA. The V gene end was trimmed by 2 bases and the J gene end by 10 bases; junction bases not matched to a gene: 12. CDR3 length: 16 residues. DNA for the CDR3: TGTGCCAGCAGCTTATACCAGGGGGCCGCCCAAGGAAAACTGTTTTTT. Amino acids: CASSLYQGAAQGKLFF.

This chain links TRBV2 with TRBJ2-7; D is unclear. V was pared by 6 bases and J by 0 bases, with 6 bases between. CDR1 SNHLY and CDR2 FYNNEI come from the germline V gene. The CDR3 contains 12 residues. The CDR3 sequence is CASRNSSYEQYF. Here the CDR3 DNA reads TGTGCCAGCAGAAACAGCTCCTACGAGCAGTACTTC.

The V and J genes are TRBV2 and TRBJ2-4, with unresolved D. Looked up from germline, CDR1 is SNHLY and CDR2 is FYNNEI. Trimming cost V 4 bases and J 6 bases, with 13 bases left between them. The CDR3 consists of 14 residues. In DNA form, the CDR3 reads TGTGCCAGCAGTGGGGCCAGAGACGGAAACATTCAGTACTTC. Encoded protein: CASSGARDGNIQYF.

The CDR3 region is CASSPPTTDEQYF. In DNA, the CDR3 is TGTGCCAGCAGCCCGCCGACAACGGACGAGCAGTACTTC. This rearrangement joins TRBV13 to TRBJ2-7; no clear D gene. Trimming shortened V by 5 bases and J by 5 bases, and 13 bases separated the two germline ends. The CDR3 is made up of 13 amino acids. Germline lookup yields CDR1 PRHDT and CDR2 FYEKMQ (reference sequence).

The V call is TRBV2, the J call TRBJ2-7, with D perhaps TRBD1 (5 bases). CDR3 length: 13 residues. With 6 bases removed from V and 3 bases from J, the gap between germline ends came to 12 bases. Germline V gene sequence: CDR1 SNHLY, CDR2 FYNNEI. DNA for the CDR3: TGTGCCAGCAGAGGGGAACCCCTCTACGAGCAGTACTTC. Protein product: CASRGEPLYEQYF.

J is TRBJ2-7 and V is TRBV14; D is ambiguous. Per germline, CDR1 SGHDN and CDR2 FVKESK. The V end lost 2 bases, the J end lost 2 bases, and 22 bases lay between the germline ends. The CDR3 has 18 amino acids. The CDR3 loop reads CASSQLVGDPSTTYEQYF. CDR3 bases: TGTGCCAGCAGCCAACTAGTTGGTGACCCGTCAACGACCTACGAGCAGTACTTC.

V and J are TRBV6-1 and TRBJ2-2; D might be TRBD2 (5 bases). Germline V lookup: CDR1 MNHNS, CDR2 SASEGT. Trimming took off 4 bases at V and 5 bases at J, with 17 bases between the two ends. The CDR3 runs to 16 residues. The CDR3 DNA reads TGTGCCAGCAGTGGGATTGGACTCCCGGGGACCGGGGAGCTGTTTTTT. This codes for CASSGIGLPGTGELFF.

CDR3 residues: CASSLSSGINNEQFF. The CDR3 region has the DNA TGTGCCAGCAGTTTATCTAGCGGGATAAACAATGAGCAGTTCTTC. The chain links TRBV27 to TRBJ2-1; TRBD2 agrees at 8 bases. J was trimmed by 5 bases and V by 0 bases; bases with no gene match: 3. Germline CDR1 reads MNHEY; CDR2 reads SMNVEV (reference sequence). CDR3 length: 15 residues.

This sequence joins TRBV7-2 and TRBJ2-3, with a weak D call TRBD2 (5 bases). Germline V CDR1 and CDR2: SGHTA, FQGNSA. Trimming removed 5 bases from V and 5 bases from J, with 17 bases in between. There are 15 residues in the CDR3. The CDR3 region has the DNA TGTGCCAGCAGCCCCATCTCGCTAGCTGGAGATACGCAGTATTTT. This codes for CASSPISLAGDTQYF.

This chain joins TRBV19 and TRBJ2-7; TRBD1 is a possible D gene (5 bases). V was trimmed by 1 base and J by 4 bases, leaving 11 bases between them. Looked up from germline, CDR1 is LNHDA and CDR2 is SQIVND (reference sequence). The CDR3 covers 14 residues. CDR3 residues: CASSIGRRQYEQYF. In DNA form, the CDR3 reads TGTGCCAGTAGTATAGGACGGAGACAGTACGAGCAGTACTTC.

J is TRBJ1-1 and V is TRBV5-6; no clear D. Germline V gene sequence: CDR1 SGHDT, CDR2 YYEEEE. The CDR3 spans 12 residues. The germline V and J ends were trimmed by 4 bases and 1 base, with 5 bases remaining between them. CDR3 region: CASSTWNTEAFF. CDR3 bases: TGTGCCAGCAGCACATGGAACACTGAAGCTTTCTTT.

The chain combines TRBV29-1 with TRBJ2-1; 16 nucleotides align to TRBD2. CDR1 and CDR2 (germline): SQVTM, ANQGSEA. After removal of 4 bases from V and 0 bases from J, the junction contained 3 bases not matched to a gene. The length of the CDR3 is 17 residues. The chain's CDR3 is CSVVGLAGGPSYNEQFF. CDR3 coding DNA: TGCAGCGTTGTGGGACTAGCGGGAGGGCCCTCCTACAATGAGCAGTTCTTC.

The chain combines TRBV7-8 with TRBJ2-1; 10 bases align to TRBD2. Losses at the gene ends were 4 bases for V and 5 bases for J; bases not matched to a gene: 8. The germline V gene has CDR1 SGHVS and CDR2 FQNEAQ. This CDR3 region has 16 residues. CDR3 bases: TGTGCCAGCAGCTCGAGAGCGGGAGGGCCCCACAATGAGCAGTTCTTC. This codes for CASSSRAGGPHNEQFF.

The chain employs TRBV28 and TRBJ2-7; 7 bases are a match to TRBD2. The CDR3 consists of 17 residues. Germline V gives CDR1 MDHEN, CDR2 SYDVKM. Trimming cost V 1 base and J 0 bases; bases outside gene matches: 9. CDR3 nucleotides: TGTGCCAGCAGTTTATCGGGTAGCGGGTTTCGCTCCTACGAGCAGTACTTC. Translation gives CASSLSGSGFRSYEQYF.

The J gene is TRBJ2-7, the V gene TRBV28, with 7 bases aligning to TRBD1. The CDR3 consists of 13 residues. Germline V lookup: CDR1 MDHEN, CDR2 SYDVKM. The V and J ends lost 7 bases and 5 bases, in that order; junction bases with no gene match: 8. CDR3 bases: TGTGCCAGCACGGACAGGTCTCTAGACGAGCAGTACTTC. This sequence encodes CASTDRSLDEQYF.

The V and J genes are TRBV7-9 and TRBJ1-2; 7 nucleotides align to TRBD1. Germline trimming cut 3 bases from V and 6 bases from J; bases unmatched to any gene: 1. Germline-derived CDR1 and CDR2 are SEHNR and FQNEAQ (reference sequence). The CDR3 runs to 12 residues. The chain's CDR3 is CASSFTGDGYTF. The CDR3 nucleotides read TGTGCCAGCAGCTTTACAGGGGATGGCTACACCTTC. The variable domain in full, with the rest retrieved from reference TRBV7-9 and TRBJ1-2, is DTGVSQNPRHKITKRGQNVTFRCDPISEHNRLYWYRQTLGQGPEFLTYFQNEAQLEKSRLLSDRFSAERPKGSFSTLEIQRTEQGDSAMYLCASSFTGDGYTFGSGTRLTVV.

CDR3 coding DNA: TGTGCCAGCAGTTACGGACACCAAGAGACCCAGTACTTC. Residues: CASSYGHQETQYF. The rearrangement uses TRBV6-5 and TRBJ2-5; no clear D gene. Trimming removed 2 bases at V and 0 bases at J, with 4 bases between. Germline V CDR1 and CDR2: MNHEY, SVGAGI. This CDR3 is 13 amino acids long.

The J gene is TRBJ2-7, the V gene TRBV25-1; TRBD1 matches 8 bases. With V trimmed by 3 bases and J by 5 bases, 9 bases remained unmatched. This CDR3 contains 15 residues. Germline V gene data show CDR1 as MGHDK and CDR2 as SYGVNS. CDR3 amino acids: CASSESGTGGHEQYF. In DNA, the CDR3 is TGTGCCAGCAGTGAGTCCGGGACAGGAGGCCACGAGCAGTACTTC.

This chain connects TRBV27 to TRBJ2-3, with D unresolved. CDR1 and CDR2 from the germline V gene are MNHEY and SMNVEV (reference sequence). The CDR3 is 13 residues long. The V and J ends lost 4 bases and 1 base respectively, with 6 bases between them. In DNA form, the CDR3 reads TGTGCCAGCAGTTCCCTGGGCACAGATACGCAGTATTTT. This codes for CASSSLGTDTQYF.